The 2 T cell receptor beta chains reported below all come from one sample, sequenced in a study of Tregs in tolerant kidney transplant recipients. TCRdb's copy holds only in-frame clones and misses some; the assay was immunoSEQ multiplex PCR. The sample carries tens of thousands of clones, approximately 90% recorded once. The input for sequencing was Tregs from blood, taken before the transplant. The source of these receptors is a human donor who received a combined kidney and bone marrow transplant.

The chain couples TRBV11-2 to TRBJ2-2; D is perhaps TRBD2 (6 bases). Germline values: CDR1 SGHAT, CDR2 FQNNGV. The V and J ends lost 2 bases and 7 bases respectively, with 14 bases between them. CDR3 length: 15 residues. The CDR3 spells CASSLTGEFGGELFF. The CDR3 coding sequence is TGTGCCAGCAGCTTAACGGGAGAGTTTGGCGGGGAGCTGTTTTTT.

The chain recombines TRBV7-2 with TRBJ2-7; TRBD1 agrees at 8 bases. The germline V gene encodes CDR1 SGHTA and CDR2 FQGNSA. The CDR3 totals 17 residues. Trimming at V came to 5 bases and at J to 4 bases, leaving 16 bases not matched to a gene. CDR3 protein: CASSPHTDSRGLYEQYF. The CDR3 nucleotides are TGTGCCAGCAGCCCTCACACCGATTCCAGGGGGCTTTACGAGCAGTACTTC.